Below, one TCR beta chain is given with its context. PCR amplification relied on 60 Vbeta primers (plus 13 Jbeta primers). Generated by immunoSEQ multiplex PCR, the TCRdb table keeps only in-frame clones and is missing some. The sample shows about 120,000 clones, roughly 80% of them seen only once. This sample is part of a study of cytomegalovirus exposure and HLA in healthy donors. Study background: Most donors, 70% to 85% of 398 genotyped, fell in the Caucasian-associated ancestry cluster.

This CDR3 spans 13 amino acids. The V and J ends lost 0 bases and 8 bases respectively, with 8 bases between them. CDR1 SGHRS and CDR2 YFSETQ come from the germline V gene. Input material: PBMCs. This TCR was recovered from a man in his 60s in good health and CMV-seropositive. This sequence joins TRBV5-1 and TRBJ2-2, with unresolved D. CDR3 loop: CASSLVVEGELFF. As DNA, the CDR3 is TGCGCCAGCAGCTTGGTGGTGGAGGGGGAGCTGTTTTTT.